This T cell receptor beta chain was obtained from a study of T cell repertoires in cytomegalovirus infection (dated by TCRdb to the late 2010s). About the study as a whole: Peptide stimulations targeted recently identified HLA-C-restricted CMV epitopes, whose presentation resists viral immunomodulation, together with well-studied HLA-B-restricted epitopes. The HLA type of each donor mattered for the analysis, because public TCR beta signatures pointed to carriage of CMV infection along with the matching HLA type.

The treatment or condition label corresponds to: in vitro stimulation with specific CMV peptide epitopes to enrich CMV-specific T cells. The CDR1 and CDR2 encoded by the germline V gene are SGHTA and FQGNSA. The CDR3 has 15 amino acids, counting the end cysteine and phenylalanine. Just the 45-base CDR3 DNA is kept, in frame starting at base 1. What the work shows at the level of the full study, not this receptor alone: The ex vivo response was dominated by HLA-C-restricted CMV-specific TCR beta clonotypes, and the single most frequent clonotype in two of eight donors was supplied by these HLA-C-restricted clonotypes. Carriers of CMV infection plus the relevant HLA type were discriminated by the cumulative frequency of public TCR beta family members in the study cohort and in an independent approximately 340-donor cohort.

About this clonotype itself: Its cognate antigen has yet to be identified. At one end the junction does not follow the germline gene, possibly because of a read error.

The sample was run on an Illumina HiSeq 1500. In TCRdb, the public reads were trimmed at Q25 with fastp and aligned with MiXCR, with productive beta chains retained. Rows with one shared CDR3 protein collapse into an entry with the most common genes and DNA. This sample comprises some 800,000 distinct CDR3 sequences, approximately 32% of them detected only once. The top ten clonotypes cover about an eighth of the sample. The sample here was cultured CD8+ T cells from PBMCs, taken from culture after CMV antigen stimulation. The chain joins TRBV7-2 to TRBJ2-3, with no confident D gene call. The sequence derives from a human donor in good health (CMV status not recorded). Some clones in this sample may be carry-over from other donors' samples. The CDR3 amino acid sequence is: CVSSFLVGRTDTQYF. The base sequence is TGTGTCAGCAGCTTCCTCGTGGGCCGGACAGATACGCAGTATTTT.